The rows below give T cell receptor beta chains drawn from one sample of a study of cytomegalovirus exposure and HLA in healthy donors. Here immunoSEQ multiplex PCR was the method, and the copy in TCRdb shows in-frame clones only, minus some. The top ten hold about 5% of the sample, which has roughly 97,000 clones, around 10% seen once. The specimen was PBMCs. The source of these receptors is a man between 50 and 59 years old in good health and CMV-seropositive. The CDR3 runs from the conserved cysteine through the conserved F or W. A D gene is named only where the DNA matches it firmly. Clone size is not always given. Where it is, it says once, few, many or a class for expanded clones.

J gene,clone size,D gene,V gene,CDR3 protein,CDR3 DNA
TRBJ1-1,-,-,TRBV7-9,CASSYEGGVAEAFF,TGTGCCAGCAGCTACGAGGGTGGCGTAGCTGAAGCTTTCTTT
TRBJ2-3,-,TRBD2,TRBV2,CASSVGTSGGADTQYF,TGTGCCAGCAGTGTGGGGACTAGCGGAGGGGCAGATACGCAGTATTTT
TRBJ2-2,few,-,TRBV18,CASSPGEASTGELFF,TGTGCCAGCTCACCGGGGGAGGCGAGCACCGGGGAGCTGTTTTTT
TRBJ2-2,few,-,TRBV6-5,CASSYESGSLTGELFF,TGTGCCAGCAGTTACGAAAGCGGGTCTCTCACCGGGGAGCTGTTTTTT
TRBJ2-7,many,-,TRBV6-6,CASSPLGGEQYF,TGTGCCAGCAGTCCCCTAGGGGGCGAGCAGTACTTC
TRBJ1-2,-,-,TRBV7-8,CASSLGGGYGYTF,TGTGCCAGCAGCTTAGGGGGAGGCTATGGCTACACCTTC
TRBJ1-2,few,TRBD1,TRBV18,CASSPDRGYGYTF,TGTGCCAGCTCACCTGACAGGGGCTATGGCTACACCTTC
TRBJ1-6,few,-,TRBV5-1,CASSSGSSSYNSPLHF,TGCGCCAGCAGCTCGGGTTCCAGCTCCTATAATTCACCCCTCCACTTT
TRBJ2-1,-,TRBD2,TRBV29-1,CSVTGTSGRAPTIEQFF,TGCAGCGTAACCGGGACTAGCGGGAGGGCCCCCACAATTGAGCAGTTCTTC
TRBJ2-1,few,TRBD2,TRBV7-9,CASSPWTSGRVANEQFF,TGTGCCAGCAGCCCTTGGACTAGCGGGAGGGTAGCCAATGAGCAGTTCTTC
TRBJ2-5,few,TRBD1,TRBV10-3,CAIGGQGIQETQYF,TGTGCCATCGGAGGACAGGGGATCCAAGAGACCCAGTACTTC
TRBJ2-7,-,TRBD1,TRBV28,CASTPGTGRREQYF,TGTGCCAGCACCCCCGGGACAGGGCGCCGCGAGCAGTACTTC
TRBJ2-1,-,TRBD2,TRBV5-6,CASSLEAGGSYNEQFF,TGTGCCAGCAGCTTGGAGGCGGGAGGTTCATACAATGAGCAGTTCTTC
TRBJ2-5,-,-,TRBV7-9,CASSTRQSLQETQYF,TGTGCCAGCAGCACCCGACAGAGTCTCCAAGAGACCCAGTACTTC
TRBJ1-2,few,-,TRBV27,CASSAANYGYTF,TGTGCCAGCAGCGCGGCTAACTATGGCTACACCTTC
TRBJ1-1,few,-,TRBV5-1,CASRLEVSTEAFF,TGCGCCAGCAGGCTAGAGGTGAGCACTGAAGCTTTCTTT
TRBJ2-4,few,-,TRBV15,CATRLEGNIQYF,TGTGCCACGAGACTAGAGGGGAACATTCAGTACTTC
TRBJ1-2,few,TRBD1,TRBV2,CASSQGQEGNYGYTF,TGTGCCAGCAGCCAAGGACAGGAGGGGAACTATGGCTACACCTTC
TRBJ2-7,-,-,TRBV7-3,CASSPTSSYEQYF,TGTGCCAGCAGCCCGACTAGTTCCTACGAGCAGTACTTC
TRBJ1-2,-,-,TRBV10-3,CAISADGHRDYGYTF,TGTGCCATCAGCGCTGACGGACACAGAGACTATGGCTACACCTTC
TRBJ2-1,few,-,TRBV5-1,CASSPKGEERSSYNEQFF,TGCGCCAGCAGCCCCAAGGGGGAAGAGCGGAGCTCCTACAATGAGCAGTTCTTC
TRBJ2-7,-,-,TRBV27,CASSSQGYEQYF,TGTGCCAGCAGTTCTCAGGGCTACGAGCAGTACTTC
TRBJ2-3,few,TRBD2,TRBV7-3,CASSWTSGSTDTQYF,TGTGCCAGCAGCTGGACTAGCGGGAGCACAGATACGCAGTATTTT
TRBJ2-1,-,-,TRBV7-3,CASSQSPLADYNEQFF,TGTGCCAGCAGCCAGAGTCCCTTAGCGGACTACAATGAGCAGTTCTTC
TRBJ1-4,-,-,TRBV14,CASSQESGGYKKLFF,TGTGCCAGCAGCCAAGAATCGGGGGGGTACAAAAAACTGTTTTTT
TRBJ1-1,few,-,TRBV29-1,CSVGRGMNTEAFF,TGCAGCGTTGGCCGGGGGATGAACACTGAAGCTTTCTTT
TRBJ1-2,few,TRBD1,TRBV30,CAWNLGQGPSNYGYTF,TGTGCCTGGAATTTGGGACAGGGCCCTTCTAACTATGGCTACACCTTC
TRBJ1-1,few,TRBD1,TRBV14,CATERDSAEAFF,TGTGCCACCGAGAGGGACAGCGCTGAAGCTTTCTTT
TRBJ2-1,-,TRBD2,TRBV6-4,CARGEGLAGNNEQFF,TGTGCCAGGGGGGAGGGACTAGCGGGAAACAATGAGCAGTTCTTC